Listed here are 3 T cell receptor beta chains from one sample, sequenced in a study of Graves' ophthalmopathy and Graves' hyperthyroidism. Beta-chain TCR CDR3 regions were amplified from RNA transcripts. The library came from an HTBI-primed first-round RT-PCR and a second-round multiplex PCR. A single record per CDR3 protein comes from TCRdb applying MiXCR to the multiplex PCR reads. The table has about 390,000 distinct CDR3 sequences, about 16% seen once; the top ten hold roughly 7%. What was sequenced was peripheral blood. The receptors come from a woman under 30 with stable Graves' hyperthyroidism.

This clonotype has a single count. The chain employs TRBV11-2 and TRBJ1-5, with 8 bases aligning to TRBD1. V gave up 2 bases and J gave up 5 bases; unmatched junction bases: 14. Germline lookup yields CDR1 SGHAT and CDR2 FQNNGV. The CDR3 extends over 18 amino acids. CDR3 protein: CASSLFPAHTGGHQPQHF. Written as DNA, the CDR3 is TGTGCCAGCAGCTTATTTCCCGCCCATACAGGGGGGCATCAGCCCCAGCATTTT.

This clonotype was counted between two and nine times. The chain employs TRBV6-1 and TRBJ1-5, with D tentatively TRBD1 (5 bases). The CDR3 spans 14 residues. The V and J ends lost 6 bases and 3 bases respectively, with 12 bases between them. Germline V lookup: CDR1 MNHNS, CDR2 SASEGT. This chain's CDR3 is CASRGIGANQPQHF. The CDR3 region has the DNA TGTGCCAGCAGAGGAATCGGGGCCAATCAGCCCCAGCATTTT.

This clonotype was counted many times. The chain recombines TRBV7-2 with TRBJ2-2; 7 bases match TRBD2. The CDR3 runs 15 residues. Germline V gives CDR1 SGHTA, CDR2 FQGNSA. J was trimmed by 2 bases and V by 5 bases; bases with no gene match: 5. In DNA, the CDR3 is TGTGCCAGCAGCCGGGAGGTAACCAACACCGGGGAGCTGTTTTTT. This encodes CASSREVTNTGELFF.